This TCR beta chain was observed in a study of CD8 T cells in ankylosing spondylitis. Study-level points and caveats: Apparently characteristic of ankylosing spondylitis blood was a TCR beta motif (under ten highly homologous variants). Reportedly, significant enrichment of disease-linked clones occurred in matched ankylosing spondylitis synovial fluid. Earlier literature documents some of the motif variants in reactive arthritis synovial fluid and blood.

This clonotype was recorded many times. The antigen remains unidentified. The length of the CDR3 is 12 residues. Germline V lookup: CDR1 DFQATT, CDR2 SNEGSKA (reference sequence). Trimming cost V 3 bases and J 5 bases, with 10 bases left between them. Construction of TCR beta libraries was performed using quantitative 5'-RACE with molecular barcodes. TCRdb passed the 5' RACE reads through MiXCR, listing each CDR3 protein once. Altogether some 220,000 distinct CDR3 sequences are present, over 9.5% being singletons, with the ten largest covering about 3%. The V and J genes are TRBV20-1 and TRBJ1-2, with D unresolved. The sequencing sample was made of blood, either unsorted or a sorted T cell fraction (not recorded which). This clonotype originated in a male donor with ankylosing spondylitis or in good health (not recorded which). This CDR3 is CSASNELYGYTF. Here the CDR3 DNA reads TGCAGTGCTAGTAACGAACTTTATGGCTACACCTTC.